These 14 T cell receptor beta chains were all obtained from the same sample, sequenced in a study of control samples from healthy donors and cancer patients. Clones were read by immunoSEQ multiplex PCR, and TCRdb kept only the in-frame ones, dropping some. This table holds 95,000 to 150,000 clones, around 87% found once. Sequencing was carried out using blood. The source is a man between 60 and 70 years old in good health.

The chain joins TRBV7-9 to TRBJ1-1; 10 bases are shared with TRBD1. This CDR3 is built from 19 residues. The V and J ends lost 5 bases and 0 bases, in that order; junction bases with no gene match: 15. Germline V lookup: CDR1 SEHNR, CDR2 FQNEAQ (reference sequence). The CDR3: CASSPRTGTGVGMNTEAFF. The CDR3 DNA is TGTGCCAGCAGCCCCCGCACCGGGACAGGGGTCGGGATGAACACTGAAGCTTTCTTT. The variable domain in full, completed from reference TRBV7-9 and TRBJ1-1, reads DTGVSQNPRHKITKRGQNVTFRCDPISEHNRLYWYRQTLGQGPEFLTYFQNEAQLEKSRLLSDRFSAERPKGSFSTLEIQRTEQGDSAMYLCASSPRTGTGVGMNTEAFFGQGTRLTVV.

This clone has a single count. The DNA for the CDR3 is TGCAGTGGTAGTCCAGTGGCTATGGGCTACACCTTC. Protein: CSGSPVAMGYTF. The rearrangement links TRBV20-1 to TRBJ1-2; D not resolved. V was cut by 7 bases and J by 8 bases, with 17 bases left in between. Germline CDR1 DFQATT, CDR2 SNEGSKA (reference sequence). There are 12 residues in the CDR3.

The gene calls are TRBV4-1 and TRBJ1-1; no clear D. This CDR3 contains 16 residues. The germline gives CDR1 MGHRA, CDR2 YSYEKL. Trimming stripped 1 base from V and 5 bases from J, with 17 bases between. The CDR3 DNA is TGCGCCAGCAGCCAAGTTCCGCGGGCCGTCGGGACTGAAGCTTTCTTT. This sequence encodes CASSQVPRAVGTEAFF.

The CDR3: CASLSRTEVDTQYF. As DNA, the CDR3 is TGTGCCAGCTTAAGTAGGACGGAAGTCGATACGCAGTATTTT. The rearrangement links TRBV5-4 to TRBJ2-3, with unresolved D. V shed 7 bases and J shed 6 bases, with 18 bases lying between them. This CDR3 comprises 14 residues. Germline V gene lookup returns CDR1 SGHNT and CDR2 YYREEE (reference sequence).

V and J are TRBV24-1 and TRBJ2-7, with D possibly being TRBD1 (6 bases). Germline CDR1 KGHDR, CDR2 SFDVKD. The CDR3 spans 11 residues. The V end was cut by 10 bases, the J end by 6 bases, with 12 bases between. The CDR3, as DNA: TGTGCCACTCGGCAGGGGTCCGAGCAGTACTTC. Amino acid sequence: CATRQGSEQYF.

The V call is TRBV12-3 or TRBV12-4, the J call TRBJ2-3; D is tentatively TRBD1 or TRBD2 (5 bases each). This CDR3 comprises 12 residues. V dropped 4 bases and J dropped 15 bases, with 17 bases sitting between them. The CDR3 sequence is CASSSTGTPVYF. The CDR3 nucleotides are TGTGCCAGCAGTTCGACCGGGACCCCTGTATATTTT.

The chain joins TRBV15 to TRBJ1-2; no reliable D call. CDR3 length equals 14 residues. CDR1 and CDR2 (germline): LNHNV, YYDKDF (reference sequence). Trimming took off 0 bases at V and 5 bases at J, with 10 bases between the two ends. CDR3 sequence reads: CATSREPGSYGYTF. CDR3 in DNA: TGTGCCACCAGCAGAGAGCCAGGTTCTTATGGCTACACCTTC.

The chain joins TRBV5-1 to TRBJ2-4; D gene uncertain. Germline CDR1 is SGHRS and CDR2 is YFSETQ. Deletions cut 0 bases from V and 0 bases from J, with 7 bases between. This CDR3 is built from 15 residues. The CDR3 DNA is TGCGCCAGCAGCTTGGATTTAGTAGCCAAAAACATTCAGTACTTC. Amino acid sequence: CASSLDLVAKNIQYF.

This chain connects TRBV7-7 to TRBJ2-3; D may be TRBD1 (7 bases). Trimming stripped 6 bases from V and 6 bases from J, with 16 bases between. The V gene's germline CDR1 is SSHAT and CDR2 FNYEAQ (reference sequence). This CDR3 contains 14 residues. CDR3 nucleotide sequence: TGTGCCAGCAGTTTTCGTTCAGGGGGGGATACGCAGTATTTT. Translation gives CASSFRSGGDTQYF. Full variable domain (outside the CDR3, taken from reference TRBV7-7 and TRBJ2-3): GAGVSQSPRYKVTKRGQDVTLRCDPISSHATLYWYQQALGQGPEFLTYFNYEAQPDKSGLPSDRFSAERPEGSISTLTIQRTEQRDSAMYRCASSFRSGGDTQYFGPGTRLTVL.

This clone appeared once. The chain links TRBV3-1 (or the pseudogene TRBV3-2) to TRBJ1-3; no firm D call. CDR1 is LGHDT and CDR2 is YNNKEL in the germline V gene (reference sequence). V was clipped by 1 base and J by 4 bases, with 11 bases between them. The CDR3 runs to 15 residues. The CDR3 region has the DNA TGTGCCAGCAGCCAAGGTACAGCCGGGGGAAACACCATATATTTT. It translates to CASSQGTAGGNTIYF.

This clone has a single count. The V and J genes are TRBV19 and TRBJ2-7; TRBD1 might be the D (5 bases). The CDR3 totals 16 residues. The germline V and J ends were trimmed by 5 bases and 0 bases, with 17 bases remaining between them. Germline CDR1 reads LNHDA; CDR2 reads SQIVND (reference sequence). The CDR3 region has the DNA TGTGCCAGTAGTCCAGGACATTCTCTTACCTCCTACGAGCAGTACTTC. Translating it yields CASSPGHSLTSYEQYF.

The CDR3 nucleotides read TGTGCCAGCAGCCTGTCTTCTCGCGAGACCCAGTACTTC. It is translated as CASSLSSRETQYF. The rearrangement links TRBV4-2 to TRBJ2-5, with D unresolved. Germline CDR1 is LGHNA and CDR2 is YNFKEQ. The CDR3 extends over 13 amino acids. V was pared by 4 bases and J by 5 bases, with 11 bases between.

The chain carries TRBV13 and TRBJ2-1, with D perhaps TRBD2 (6 bases). CDR1 PRHDT and CDR2 FYEKMQ come from the germline V gene (reference sequence). CDR3 size: 14 residues. Deletions cut 5 bases from V and 6 bases from J, with 14 bases between. CDR3 loop: CASSRPGLSNEQFF. CDR3 in DNA: TGTGCCAGCAGCCGCCCCGGACTAAGCAATGAGCAGTTCTTC.

The chain couples TRBV7-7 to TRBJ2-7, with a weak D call TRBD2 (6 bases). The CDR3 loop spans 15 amino acids. The V gene's germline CDR1 is SSHAT and CDR2 FNYEAQ (reference sequence). V lost 1 base to trimming and J lost 0 bases, with 10 bases between them. The CDR3 sequence: CASSLVLRDSYEQYF. The DNA for the CDR3 is TGTGCCAGCAGCTTAGTATTGCGGGACTCCTACGAGCAGTACTTC.